This T cell receptor beta chain is drawn from a study of blood T cell repertoires in COVID-19. Assay: immunoSEQ multiplex PCR; the TCRdb copy retains only in-frame clones and omits some. The profile covers approximately 150,000 clones, with around 85% appearing a single time and more than 9.5% taken by the ten largest. Specimen: peripheral blood. The origin of this receptor is a man between 60 and 75 years old with active or convalescent COVID-19.

CDR3 residues: CASTKEGGVTGELFF. The CDR3 coding sequence is TGTGCCAGCACCAAAGAAGGGGGGGTCACCGGGGAGCTGTTTTTT. This chain joins TRBV2 and TRBJ2-2; TRBD2 is a possible D gene (7 bases). Trimming left V 7 bases short and J 4 bases short, with 16 bases between. This CDR3 region has 15 residues. Germline CDR1 SNHLY, CDR2 FYNNEI.